This T cell receptor (beta chain) was sequenced in a study of blood T cell repertoires in COVID-19. In the authors' methods: Amplification from reference gene primers served as the basis for estimated nucleated cell counts. Produced via immunoSEQ multiplex PCR; TCRdb's table is partial and in-frame only. The D gene and trimming were derived from the DNA, and the V and J assignments and clone size from that table. The profile shows roughly 360,000 clones, about 80% of them singletons. The CDR3 is 14 amino acids. V lost 0 bases, J lost 6 bases, and 1 base stayed unmatched. The germline V gene encodes CDR1 SGHRS and CDR2 YFSETQ.

The sample was peripheral blood. The TCR was taken from a human donor with acute or convalescent COVID-19. The donor label of this sample is uncertain. V gene TRBV5-1 combines with J gene TRBJ2-7; 12 nucleotides align to TRBD2. The DNA of the CDR3 is TGCGCCAGCAGCTTGGGACTAGCGGGAGTCGAGCAGTACTTC. Amino acid sequence: CASSLGLAGVEQYF.